The 11 T cell receptor beta chains reported below all come from one sample, sequenced in a study of response to subunit inactivated influenza vaccine. TCRdb reprocessed the RT-PCR reads via MiXCR and lists one record per CDR3 protein. There are 400,000 to 650,000 distinct CDR3 sequences in the sample; approximately 7.2% occur only once, and about an eighth lies in the top ten. Sequenced material: PBMCs from blood, taken roughly 24 months after vaccination. These receptor sequences come from a man aged 50-75 years who received an inactivated influenza vaccine.

This clonotype was counted between two and nine times. The chain recombines TRBV7-6 with TRBJ2-7; 9 nucleotides align to TRBD1. With V trimmed by 5 bases and J by 3 bases, 5 bases remained unmatched. The CDR3 has 14 amino acids. From germline, CDR1 is SGHVS and CDR2 FNYEAQ. DNA for the CDR3: TGTGCCAGCAGCCGACAGGGGGGACGCTACGAGCAGTACTTC. Protein product: CASSRQGGRYEQYF. Complete variable domain (other parts from reference TRBV7-6 and TRBJ2-7): GAGVSQSPRYKVTKRGQDVALRCDPISGHVSLYWYRQALGQGPEFLTYFNYEAQQDKSGLPNDRFSAERPEGSISTLTIQRTEQRDSAMYRCASSRQGGRYEQYFGPGTRLTVT.

This clonotype was seen a handful of times. V gene TRBV5-1 combines with J gene TRBJ2-3; TRBD2 agrees at 10 bases. Trimming removed 4 bases from V and 0 bases from J; junction bases left unmatched: 5. CDR3 length: 16 amino acids. The germline V gene has CDR1 SGHRS and CDR2 YFSETQ. CDR3 sequence reads: CASSPELAGSTDTQYF. The CDR3 DNA sequence: TGCGCCAGCAGCCCCGAACTAGCGGGGAGCACAGATACGCAGTATTTT.

In this sample, this clonotype turned up many times. The chain links TRBV5-6 to TRBJ2-7, with 9 bases that match TRBD2. The CDR3 has 17 residues. Germline CDR1 SGHDT, CDR2 YYEEEE. V shed 5 bases, J shed 5 bases, and the junction held 17 bases outside the gene matches. The CDR3 DNA reads TGTGCCAGCAGTTTACCGGGACAGTGGACTAGCGTCGACGAGCAGTACTTC. It is translated as CASSLPGQWTSVDEQYF.

This clonotype was found a few times. The chain carries TRBV28 and TRBJ2-1, with D perhaps matching TRBD1 (6 bases). The germline gives CDR1 MDHEN, CDR2 SYDVKM. V lost 2 bases and J 5 bases, leaving 10 bases between the germline ends. CDR3 size: 14 residues. For the CDR3, the DNA is TGTGCCAGCAGTTTACGGACAGATCACAATGAGCAGTTCTTC. This encodes CASSLRTDHNEQFF.

This clonotype was counted many times. This rearrangement joins TRBV7-2 to TRBJ2-3, with 9 bases that match TRBD2. CDR1 and CDR2 from the germline V gene are SGHTA and FQGNSA. The CDR3 is made up of 16 amino acids. With 0 bases clipped from V and 5 bases from J, the junction kept 6 bases outside the gene matches. The CDR3 is CASSLAAAGGQDTQYF. CDR3 nucleotides: TGTGCCAGCAGCTTAGCGGCTGCGGGGGGGCAAGATACGCAGTATTTT.

This clonotype was seen many times. The chain couples TRBV15 to TRBJ2-1; TRBD1 might be the D (6 bases). This CDR3 comprises 12 residues. The germline gives CDR1 LNHNV, CDR2 YYDKDF (reference sequence). Trimming removed 0 bases from V and 13 bases from J, with 10 bases in between. CDR3 loop: CATSRDSQGQFF. For the CDR3, the DNA is TGTGCCACCAGCAGAGATTCACAGGGCCAGTTCTTC.

This chain joins TRBV18 and TRBJ2-7; no clear D gene. The germline V gene has CDR1 KGHSH and CDR2 LQKENI. The CDR3 loop spans 13 amino acids. Trimming pared 1 base from V and 3 bases from J, leaving 7 bases between. CDR3 residues: CASSPQPDYEQYF. The CDR3, as DNA: TGTGCCAGCTCACCACAACCAGACTACGAGCAGTACTTC.

This clonotype was detected only a few times. The gene calls are TRBV2 and TRBJ2-2; D may correspond to TRBD1 or TRBD2 (5 bases each). V lost 6 bases to trimming and J lost 0 bases, with 14 bases between them. Per the germline V gene, CDR1 is SNHLY and CDR2 is FYNNEI. This CDR3 region has 16 residues. The CDR3 loop reads CASRLSGTANTGELFF. The CDR3 coding sequence is TGTGCCAGCAGACTTTCCGGGACCGCGAACACCGGGGAGCTGTTTTTT. The full variable domain, rest sourced from reference TRBV2 and TRBJ2-2, is EPEVTQTPSHQVTQMGQEVILRCVPISNHLYFYWYRQILGQKVEFLVSFYNNEISEKSEIFDDQFSVERPDGSNFTLKIRSTKLEDSAMYFCASRLSGTANTGELFFGEGSRLTVL.

This clonotype was seen ten or more times. This chain connects TRBV5-1 to TRBJ1-2; weak D call: TRBD1 (6 bases). The CDR3 is made up of 13 amino acids. The V end was cut by 4 bases, the J end by 8 bases, with 15 bases between. Germline V gives CDR1 SGHRS, CDR2 YFSETQ. The CDR3 region has the DNA TGCGCCAGCAGCGCCCAACAGGGAGTGGGCTACACCTTC. It encodes CASSAQQGVGYTF.

The genes are TRBV5-1 and TRBJ2-7, with 8 bases matching TRBD2. V shed 3 bases and J 0 bases; nucleotides not matched to a gene: 11. Germline V lookup: CDR1 SGHRS, CDR2 YFSETQ. This CDR3 is 17 amino acids long. The CDR3 region has the DNA TGCGCCAGCAGCTACGGGACTAGGGAGCGATACTCCTACGAGCAGTACTTC. Protein product: CASSYGTRERYSYEQYF. Using reference TRBV5-1 and TRBJ2-7 for the parts outside the CDR3, the full variable domain is KAGVTQTPRYLIKTRGQQVTLSCSPISGHRSVSWYQQTPGQGLQFLFEYFSETQRNKGNFPGRFSGRQFSNSRSEMNVSTLELGDSALYLCASSYGTRERYSYEQYFGPGTRLTVT.

This clonotype was found many times. The chain combines TRBV12-3 or TRBV12-4 with TRBJ2-3; 8 bases are a match to TRBD2. J was trimmed by 0 bases and V by 5 bases; bases with no gene match: 4. The CDR3 runs to 15 residues. In nucleotides, the CDR3 is TGTGCCAGCAGTGTCCGGGGGGGAAGCACAGATACGCAGTATTTT. The encoded protein is CASSVRGGSTDTQYF.